The 11 T cell receptor beta chains presented below share a single source sample, sequenced in a study of blood T cell repertoires in COVID-19. Assay used: immunoSEQ multiplex PCR; TCRdb lists only in-frame clones, some missing. The profile shows 50,000 to 65,000 clones, approximately 85% of them singletons. Material for sequencing was peripheral blood. The receptor set was obtained from a human donor in a cohort sampled during active COVID-19.

The gene calls are TRBV5-1 and TRBJ2-1; 7 bases line up with TRBD1. CDR1 is SGHRS and CDR2 is YFSETQ in the germline V gene. This CDR3 is 14 amino acids long. The junction had 6 bases not matched to a gene; V was cut back by 0 bases and J by 9 bases. The CDR3 loop reads CASSLEGAWGEQFF. The CDR3 bases are TGCGCCAGCAGCTTGGAGGGGGCCTGGGGTGAGCAGTTCTTC.

This clone appeared once. V usage is TRBV9 and J usage is TRBJ1-4, with 8 bases identical to TRBD1. Trimming removed 3 bases from V and 7 bases from J; junction bases left unmatched: 23. Germline V lookup: CDR1 SGDLS, CDR2 YYNGEE. The CDR3 contains 20 residues. The DNA of the CDR3 is TGTGCCAGCAGCGCCCGAAGCCCAGGGGGCGAGGGGTTCGTGGGTGAAAAACTGTTTTTT. As protein: CASSARSPGGEGFVGEKLFF.

The CDR3: CASSPPSSDEQFF. The CDR3 nucleotides are TGTGCCAGCTCACCACCCTCTAGCGATGAGCAGTTCTTC. The genes are TRBV18 and TRBJ2-1; maybe TRBD2 (6 bases). V lost 0 bases and J 8 bases, leaving 8 bases between the germline ends. The CDR3 covers 13 residues. Per germline, CDR1 KGHSH and CDR2 LQKENI.

This sequence joins TRBV5-1 and TRBJ2-1; 8 nucleotides line up with TRBD1. Germline loops: CDR1 SGHRS, CDR2 YFSETQ. This CDR3 has 15 residues. Trimming removed 4 bases from V and 3 bases from J; junction bases left unmatched: 6. This chain's CDR3 is CASSHGQGGYNEQFF. For the CDR3, the DNA is TGCGCCAGCAGCCACGGACAGGGTGGCTACAATGAGCAGTTCTTC.

The chain has TRBV5-1 and TRBJ2-3, with 8 bases aligning to TRBD1. This CDR3 spans 14 amino acids. The V segment lost 3 bases and the J segment 2 bases; nucleotides outside the gene matches: 2. From germline, CDR1 is SGHRS and CDR2 YFSETQ. This CDR3 is CASSWTGYTDTQYF. The DNA of the CDR3 is TGCGCCAGCAGCTGGACAGGGTACACAGATACGCAGTATTTT.

V is TRBV5-1 and J is TRBJ2-1, with 9 bases matching TRBD1. Germline-derived CDR1 and CDR2 are SGHRS and YFSETQ. Trimming cost V 4 bases and J 9 bases; bases outside gene matches: 8. The CDR3 consists of 14 residues. The CDR3 nucleotides are TGCGCCAGCAGCCCCACCGGGACAGGGTTTGAGCAGTTCTTC. Protein: CASSPTGTGFEQFF.

The chain couples TRBV19 to TRBJ1-5, with 9 bases lining up with TRBD1. V dropped 8 bases and J dropped 1; count of bases not matched to a gene: 6. The CDR3 is 15 amino acids. In germline, CDR1 is LNHDA, CDR2 SQIVND (reference sequence). CDR3 sequence: CASSPGQGSNQPQHF. CDR3 nucleotide sequence: TGTGCCAGTTCCCCGGGACAGGGAAGCAATCAGCCCCAGCATTTT.

The chain combines TRBV30 with TRBJ1-1; D perhaps matches TRBD1 (5 bases). Germline V CDR1 and CDR2: GTSNPN, SVGIG (reference sequence). Trimming left V 3 bases short and J 6 bases short, with 20 bases between. This CDR3 contains 15 residues. CDR3 in amino acids: CAWSLAPGRGAEAFF. CDR3 DNA sequence: TGTGCCTGGAGCCTCGCCCCGGGACGGGGGGCTGAAGCTTTCTTT.

Only one count was recorded for this clone. The chain employs TRBV5-1 and TRBJ2-6, with a weak D call TRBD1 (6 bases). Trimming took off 0 bases at V and 0 bases at J, with 13 bases between the two ends. The CDR3 is 18 residues long. Germline loops: CDR1 SGHRS, CDR2 YFSETQ. The CDR3 region is CASSLGTDLYSGANVLTF. Written as DNA, the CDR3 is TGCGCCAGCAGCTTGGGGACAGATCTATACTCTGGGGCCAACGTCCTGACTTTC.

The V and J genes are TRBV9 and TRBJ1-4, with D perhaps TRBD1 (6 bases). Per germline, CDR1 SGDLS and CDR2 YYNGEE. The V and J ends lost 4 bases and 8 bases respectively, with 15 bases between them. This CDR3 contains 14 residues. CDR3: CASSSPGQGEKLFF. The CDR3 nucleotides are TGTGCCAGCAGCTCACCGGGACAAGGCGAAAAACTGTTTTTT.

This chain links TRBV11-2 with TRBJ2-3; 14 bases match TRBD2. V gave up 5 bases and J gave up 1 base; unmatched junction bases: 2. The germline CDR1 and CDR2 sequences are SGHAT and FQNNGV. The CDR3 sequence is 16 residues long. CDR3 loop: CASSVGLAGGTDTQYF. The CDR3, as DNA: TGTGCCAGCAGCGTGGGACTAGCGGGGGGCACAGATACGCAGTATTTT.